This TCR beta chain is drawn from a study of blood T cell repertoires in COVID-19. Study in general: COVID-19 samples, acute and convalescent, were from the United States, Italy and Spain. Sources were T cells, B-cell-depleted T cells, or PBMCs; the material itself was cDNA or gDNA.

Measured with immunoSEQ multiplex PCR; TCRdb has only the in-frame clones, and not every one. The sample includes about 250,000 clones, around four fifths seen only once; the top ten take around 6.4%. Germline V CDR1 and CDR2: LGHDT, YNNKEL (reference sequence). J gave up 4 bases and V 1 base, and 5 bases lay outside the gene matches. There are 15 residues in the CDR3. The source of this sequence is a woman aged 55-75 years with active or convalescent COVID-19. The V gene is TRBV3-1 (or the pseudogene TRBV3-2), the J gene TRBJ2-3; 7 bases line up with TRBD2. Material for sequencing was peripheral blood. The CDR3 reads CASSQGTSVPDTQYF. CDR3 bases: TGTGCCAGCAGCCAAGGGACTAGTGTCCCAGATACGCAGTATTTT.